The TCR beta chain described here comes from a study of blood T cells in healthy people across ages. Through a sample-barcoded 5' primer and a J-beta primer mix, a second PCR was run for about 6 to 12 cycles. A tag from a template-switch adaptor with 12 random nucleotides marked each cDNA molecule. TCRdb recomputed calls from the 5' RACE reads with MiXCR, one row per CDR3 protein. The sample contains around 1,000,000 distinct CDR3 sequences, 20% to 25% of which appear only once. Germline V gene data show CDR1 as MNHNS and CDR2 as SASEGT. V shed 4 bases and J 2 bases; nucleotides not matched to a gene: 2. The CDR3 sequence is 15 residues long. This clonotype came up a few times. The same specimen was also included in a second study, on T cells of mothers and their children. From that paper: Mothers yielded over 8.5 million CDR3 reads, children 2.5 million to 3 million each.

This receptor was taken from a girl aged 2 to 10 in good health. The chain employs TRBV6-1 and TRBJ2-7, with TRBD2 matching over 13 bases. Sequencing used blood. CDR3 loop: CASSGGTSGTYEQYF. In DNA, the CDR3 is TGTGCCAGCAGTGGCGGGACTAGCGGGACCTACGAGCAGTACTTC.